This T cell receptor (beta chain) was recorded in a study of blood T cells in healthy people across ages. A few counts support this clonotype. A minimum of 6.5 million PBMCs was isolated per sample. Germline-derived CDR1 and CDR2 are DFQATT and SNEGSKA (reference sequence). V was pared by 3 bases and J by 4 bases, with 4 bases of the junction left unmatched. The CDR3 contains 15 residues. A second PCR of about 6 to 11 cycles used a sample-barcoded 5' primer and a J-beta primer mix. All samples gave at least 2.5 million CDR3-containing paired-end reads. Using its own MiXCR run on the 5' RACE reads, TCRdb lists one record per CDR3 protein. The profile covers over 600,000 distinct CDR3 sequences, with around half appearing a single time and around 18% taken by the ten largest.

The receptor was derived from a man older than 75 in good health. The source material was blood. This chain connects TRBV20-1 to TRBJ1-6, with 9 bases fitting TRBD1. In DNA form, the CDR3 reads TGCAGTGCTAGGCCACAGGGGGCGTATAATTCACCCCTCCACTTT. Protein: CSARPQGAYNSPLHF.